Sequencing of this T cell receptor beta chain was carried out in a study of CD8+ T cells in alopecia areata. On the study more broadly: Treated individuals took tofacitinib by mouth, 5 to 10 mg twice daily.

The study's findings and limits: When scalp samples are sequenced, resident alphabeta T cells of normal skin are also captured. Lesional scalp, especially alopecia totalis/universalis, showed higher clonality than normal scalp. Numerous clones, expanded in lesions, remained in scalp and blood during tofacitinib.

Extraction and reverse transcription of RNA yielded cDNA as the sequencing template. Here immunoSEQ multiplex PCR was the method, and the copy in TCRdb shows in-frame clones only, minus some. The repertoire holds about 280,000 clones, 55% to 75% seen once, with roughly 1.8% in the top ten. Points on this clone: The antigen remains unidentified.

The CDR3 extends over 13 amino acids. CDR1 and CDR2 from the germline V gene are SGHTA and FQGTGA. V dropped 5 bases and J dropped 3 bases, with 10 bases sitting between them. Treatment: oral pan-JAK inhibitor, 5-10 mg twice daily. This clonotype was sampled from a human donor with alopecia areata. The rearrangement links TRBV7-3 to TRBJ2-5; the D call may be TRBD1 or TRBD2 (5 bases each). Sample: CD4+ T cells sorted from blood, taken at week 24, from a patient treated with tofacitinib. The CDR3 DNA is TGTGCCAGCAGCACCGGGACGGAAGAGACCCAGTACTTC. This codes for CASSTGTEETQYF.